A selection of T cell receptor beta chains follows, all from one sample in a study of OX40 agonist ivuxolimab in advanced cancers. Method: immunoSEQ multiplex PCR; TCRdb's copy keeps in-frame clones and lacks some. The data show 45,000 to 50,000 clones, approximately 91% seen once. This sample comprised CD4+ or CD8+ T cells sorted from blood, obtained in a trial of the OX40 agonist ivuxolimab. These receptors all stem from an adult with an advanced solid tumor such as melanoma, head and neck, liver or kidney cancer. CDR3s include the opening cysteine and the closing phenylalanine or tryptophan. Fields, in order: J gene, D gene, clone size, V gene, CDR3 protein. The D gene is left open where the match is weak. Expanded clones are given a class, and other clones once, few, many or no size at all.

>TRBJ2-5|.|.|TRBV27
CASSGIASPLQETQYF
>TRBJ1-5|.|.|TRBV18
CASSLTDSNQPQHF
>TRBJ2-1|TRBD2|once|TRBV7-8
CASRRPIAGGFYNEQFF
>.|.|.|TRBV6-6
CASRATGGAPYEQYF
>TRBJ1-5|.|.|TRBV6-1
CASSEDQGFNQPQHF
>TRBJ2-5|TRBD2|.|TRBV2
CASSDRTRAGAQYF
>.|.|.|TRBV2
CASDEDFRNYEQYF
>TRBJ2-4|TRBD1|.|TRBV2
CASSVIGTGVQNIQYF
>TRBJ2-2|.|.|TRBV5-5
CASSLLRTGELFF
>TRBJ2-2|TRBD1|.|TRBV19
CASSTTGITGELFF
>TRBJ2-5|TRBD1|.|TRBV2
CASIGQGAWETQYF
>TRBJ2-7|.|.|TRBV7-2
CASSLGLVAYEQYF
>TRBJ2-7|TRBD2|.|TRBV7-9
CARTLAGGRSLEQYF
>TRBJ2-1|TRBD2|.|TRBV16
CASSLGREGRPFF
>TRBJ2-5|.|.|TRBV7-7
CASSSGGIRYF
>TRBJ2-7|TRBD1|.|TRBV6-5
CASSYDRDRDYEQYF
>TRBJ2-5|TRBD2|.|TRBV4-1
CASSQVGLAGETQYF
>TRBJ2-2|.|.|TRBV23-1
CASSQSGSLWWRGHRNNTGELFF
>TRBJ1-4|.|.|TRBV4-3
CASSQDTYRANEKLFF
>TRBJ1-1|TRBD1|.|TRBV6-1
CASYRDRLNTEAFF
>TRBJ2-1|TRBD2|.|TRBV29-1
CSGLAGGPLDEQFF
>TRBJ1-1|.|.|TRBV4-1
CASSQDWATGQKNTEAFF
>TRBJ1-1|.|.|TRBV10-3
CATGLEGTGTEAFF
>TRBJ1-5|.|once|TRBV23-1
CASSLSKDRSNQPQHF
>TRBJ2-5|.|.|TRBV20-1
CSAELKTQYF
>TRBJ2-1|.|.|TRBV6-6
CASSSPYTQNEQFF
>TRBJ2-3|TRBD2|.|TRBV11-2
CASSGRGAGAGDTQYF
>TRBJ2-3|.|.|TRBV2
CASSGEHGTDTQYF
>TRBJ1-6|TRBD1|.|TRBV5-1
CASSLADRNSPLHF
>TRBJ1-2|.|.|TRBV7-9
CASSLGEGQNGYTF
>TRBJ1-3|.|.|TRBV4-1
CASSQDRNSGNTIYF
>TRBJ1-6|TRBD1|few|TRBV2
CASSRQGSDNSPLHF
>TRBJ1-2|TRBD1|.|TRBV6-5
CASEPTDRSGYTF
>TRBJ2-5|TRBD1|.|TRBV2
CASSVQDRGTQYF
>TRBJ2-1|TRBD2|.|TRBV10-2
CASSEPAGGYNEQFF
>TRBJ2-5|.|.|TRBV11-2
CASSLGGEETQYF
>TRBJ1-4|.|.|TRBV7-2
CASSLQGSNEKLFF
>TRBJ2-3|.|.|TRBV5-1
CASSLTDTQYF
>TRBJ2-3|TRBD1|.|TRBV5-1
CASSSPGQVTDTQYF
>TRBJ1-1|.|.|TRBV4-1
CASVRGPANTEAFF